Following are 9 T cell receptor beta chains from one sample sequenced in a study of T cell changes during pregnancy in multiple sclerosis. The repertoire was sequenced with immunoSEQ multiplex PCR; TCRdb's copy has only in-frame clones and lacks some. The table records 80,000 to 130,000 clones, around nine tenths of them present only once. The sequencing here drew on peripheral blood, taken in the second trimester of pregnancy. These receptors were taken from a female donor with multiple sclerosis, enrolled in a pregnancy study.

V usage is TRBV11-2 and J usage is TRBJ2-7; no reliable D call. Per germline, CDR1 SGHAT and CDR2 FQNNGV. The CDR3 extends over 11 amino acids. Between the trimmed V and J ends, which lost 6 bases and 9 bases, there was a span of 12 bases. CDR3 residues: CASSISTGQYF. In DNA, the CDR3 is TGTGCCAGCAGTATCTCTACGGGGCAGTACTTC.

This sequence joins TRBV7-6 and TRBJ2-7, with 11 bases fitting TRBD1. J lost 8 bases, V lost 0 bases, and 9 bases had no gene match. This CDR3 is built from 16 residues. Germline CDR1 reads SGHVS; CDR2 reads FNYEAQ. CDR3 DNA sequence: TGTGCCAGCAGCTTAGCAGGCGGGACAGGGGGACAAAAGCAGTACTTC. Its translation: CASSLAGGTGGQKQYF.

This clone was recorded once. The CDR3 reads CAISEGRGPTDTQYF. The CDR3 DNA reads as TGTGCCATCTCCGAAGGGCGGGGGCCCACAGATACGCAGTATTTT. The chain couples TRBV10-3 to TRBJ2-3; possible D gene TRBD2, 7 bases. The V gene lost 8 bases and the J gene lost 2 bases, with 17 bases spanning the gap. The CDR3 has 15 amino acids. The germline V gene has CDR1 ENHRY and CDR2 SYGVKD.

In its sample, this clone was seen once. CDR3 DNA sequence: TGTGCCAGCACCGAGGGTACAACTAATGAAAAACTGTTTTTT. The encoded protein is CASTEGTTNEKLFF. The chain links TRBV6-1 to TRBJ1-4; D is unclear. The CDR3 is 14 amino acids. Germline V CDR1 and CDR2: MNHNS, SASEGT. V was pared by 7 bases and J by 0 bases, with 9 bases between.

This chain connects TRBV7-6 to TRBJ2-1, with D tentatively TRBD2 (5 bases). Germline CDR1 and CDR2: SGHVS and FNYEAQ. Deletions cut 5 bases from V and 1 base from J, with 6 bases between. The CDR3 totals 13 residues. The CDR3 here is CASSPGSYNEQFF. CDR3 coding DNA: TGTGCCAGCAGCCCGGGGTCCTACAATGAGCAGTTCTTC.

This chain links TRBV5-5 with TRBJ1-6, with a possible D match to TRBD1 (6 bases). This CDR3 spans 14 amino acids. Trimming stripped 0 bases from V and 11 bases from J, with 12 bases between. Germline-derived CDR1 and CDR2 are SGHKS and YYEKEE (reference sequence). The CDR3 reads CASSLEQGNPPLHF. The CDR3 region has the DNA TGTGCCAGCAGCTTGGAACAGGGAAATCCACCCCTCCACTTT.

This rearrangement joins TRBV27 to TRBJ2-7, with unresolved D. The germline gives CDR1 MNHEY, CDR2 SMNVEV (reference sequence). Trimming removed 3 bases from V and 0 bases from J, with 6 bases in between. This CDR3 region has 13 residues. The DNA of the CDR3 is TGTGCCAGCAGTTTGGCCACCTCCTACGAGCAGTACTTC. As protein: CASSLATSYEQYF.

This CDR3 reads CASSEEATLNTEAFF. CDR3 DNA: TGTGCCAGCAGTGAAGAAGCTACCCTGAACACTGAAGCTTTCTTT. V and J are TRBV2 and TRBJ1-1; D not certain. Germline lookup yields CDR1 SNHLY and CDR2 FYNNEI. With 1 base removed from V and 0 bases from J, the gap between germline ends came to 9 bases. This CDR3 is 15 amino acids long. Filled out from reference TRBV2 and TRBJ1-1, the complete variable domain reads EPEVTQTPSHQVTQMGQEVILRCVPISNHLYFYWYRQILGQKVEFLVSFYNNEISEKSEIFDDQFSVERPDGSNFTLKIRSTKLEDSAMYFCASSEEATLNTEAFFGQGTRLTVV.

This sequence joins TRBV27 and TRBJ2-1; the match to TRBD2 covers 10 bases. CDR1 and CDR2 from the germline V gene are MNHEY and SMNVEV (reference sequence). There are 17 residues in the CDR3. V trimming: 4 bases; J trimming: 3 bases; junction bases outside the gene matches: 9. Written as DNA, the CDR3 is TGTGCCAGCAGTTCTCTAACTAGCGGGGCTCTCTACAATGAGCAGTTCTTC. It yields the protein CASSSLTSGALYNEQFF.